This is a list of T cell receptor beta chains from one sample in a study of T cell repertoires in cytomegalovirus infection. No antigen has been identified for these receptors. A single record per CDR3 protein comes from TCRdb applying MiXCR to the reads. The sample carries over 50,000 distinct CDR3 sequences, around 21% recorded once. The sample here was CD8+ T cells from cultured PBMCs, taken from culture after CMV antigen stimulation. Every receptor here comes from a human donor in good health (CMV status not recorded). Some clones in this sample may be carry-over from other donors' samples. CDR3s include the opening cysteine and the closing phenylalanine or tryptophan. The order of the fields is CDR3 protein, V gene, clone size. Clone size is not always given. Where it is, it says once, few, many or a class for expanded clones.

CDR3 protein: CASSLQGNSGNTIYF
V gene: TRBV7-2
clone size: few

CDR3 protein: CSARGEVGTSGGERETQYF
V gene: TRBV20-1
clone size: many

CDR3 protein: CSVGQRNTEAFF
V gene: TRBV29-1
clone size: many

CDR3 protein: CAWSVPRTGHGYTF
V gene: TRBV30
clone size: few

CDR3 protein: CASSRVGLLDEQYF
V gene: TRBV7-9
clone size: few

CDR3 protein: CASSFGRGRDNEQFF
V gene: TRBV7-8
clone size: -

CDR3 protein: CSARGGLSDEQYF
V gene: TRBV20-1
clone size: few

CDR3 protein: CASSLERGFENTEAFF
V gene: TRBV5-1
clone size: few

CDR3 protein: CASSLEAVYNEQFF
V gene: TRBV27
clone size: few

CDR3 protein: CASSPGQKNTEAFF
V gene: TRBV27
clone size: -

CDR3 protein: CASSQGSSDNEQFF
V gene: TRBV4-2
clone size: -

CDR3 protein: CASSPGQGSTEAFF
V gene: TRBV7-6
clone size: -

CDR3 protein: CASSLSEWGYTF
V gene: TRBV12-3/TRBV12-4
clone size: -

CDR3 protein: CASSLIHTQETQYF
V gene: TRBV7-9
clone size: few

CDR3 protein: CASSSPGQGKAAYGYTF
V gene: TRBV11-2
clone size: -

CDR3 protein: CASSLGPGVNTEAFF
V gene: TRBV7-3
clone size: few

CDR3 protein: CASSLLAGGPRETQYF
V gene: TRBV27
clone size: -

CDR3 protein: CASSLMVESYNEQFF
V gene: TRBV4-3
clone size: -

CDR3 protein: CASSGLGTGLYYGYTF
V gene: TRBV6-1
clone size: -

CDR3 protein: CASSQGFGQPQHF
V gene: TRBV6-2/TRBV6-3
clone size: -

CDR3 protein: CASSSQGNVKTEAFF
V gene: TRBV7-8
clone size: many

CDR3 protein: CASSLQSGYGYTF
V gene: TRBV11-2
clone size: -

CDR3 protein: CASSLRRGKEETQYF
V gene: TRBV5-4
clone size: few

CDR3 protein: CASSLWGLYEQYF
V gene: TRBV5-6
clone size: -

CDR3 protein: CASSSGHSFNYGYTF
V gene: TRBV28
clone size: -

CDR3 protein: CASSLGQGPQSNYGYTF
V gene: TRBV5-4
clone size: few

CDR3 protein: CASTPRGGSNQPQHF
V gene: TRBV6-1
clone size: -